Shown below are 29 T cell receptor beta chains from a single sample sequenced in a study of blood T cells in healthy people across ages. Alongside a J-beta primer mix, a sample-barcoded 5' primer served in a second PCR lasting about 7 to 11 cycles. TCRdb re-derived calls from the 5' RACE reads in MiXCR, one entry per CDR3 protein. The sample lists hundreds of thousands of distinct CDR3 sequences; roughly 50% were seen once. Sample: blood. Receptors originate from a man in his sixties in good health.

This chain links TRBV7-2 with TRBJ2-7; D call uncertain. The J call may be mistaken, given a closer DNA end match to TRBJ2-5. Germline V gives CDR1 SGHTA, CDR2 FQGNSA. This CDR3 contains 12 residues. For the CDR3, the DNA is TGTGCCAGCAGCATGAACTACGAGACCCAGTACTTC. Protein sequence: CASSMNYETQYF.

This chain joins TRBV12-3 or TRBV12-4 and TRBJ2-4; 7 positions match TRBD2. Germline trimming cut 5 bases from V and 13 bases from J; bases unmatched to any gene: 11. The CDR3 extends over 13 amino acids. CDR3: CASSGFGGGEQYF. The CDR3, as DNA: TGTGCCAGCAGTGGTTTTGGCGGGGGAGAGCAGTACTTC.

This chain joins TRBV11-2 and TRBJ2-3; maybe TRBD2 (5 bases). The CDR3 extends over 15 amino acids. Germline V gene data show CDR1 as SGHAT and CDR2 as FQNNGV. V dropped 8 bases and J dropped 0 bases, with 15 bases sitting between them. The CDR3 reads CASSLIGLSTDTQYF. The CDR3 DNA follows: TGTGCCAGCTCATTAATAGGACTTAGCACAGATACGCAGTATTTT.

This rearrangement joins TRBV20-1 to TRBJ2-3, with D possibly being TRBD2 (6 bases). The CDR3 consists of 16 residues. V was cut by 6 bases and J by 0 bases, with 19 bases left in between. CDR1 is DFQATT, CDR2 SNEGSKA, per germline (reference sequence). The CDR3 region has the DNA TGCAGTGCCACAAAACTAGCATCCCTAAGCACAGATACGCAGTATTTT. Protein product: CSATKLASLSTDTQYF.

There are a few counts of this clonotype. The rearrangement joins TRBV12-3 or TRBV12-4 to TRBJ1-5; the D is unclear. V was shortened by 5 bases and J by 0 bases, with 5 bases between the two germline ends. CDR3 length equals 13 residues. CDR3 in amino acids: CASSPVSNQPQHF. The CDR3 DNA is TGTGCCAGCAGTCCGGTTAGCAATCAGCCCCAGCATTTT.

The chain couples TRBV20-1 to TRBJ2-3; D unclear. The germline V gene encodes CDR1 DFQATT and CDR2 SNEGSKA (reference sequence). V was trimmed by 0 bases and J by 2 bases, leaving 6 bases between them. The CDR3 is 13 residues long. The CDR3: CSARDAFTDTQYF. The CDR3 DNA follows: TGCAGTGCTAGAGACGCGTTCACAGATACGCAGTATTTT.

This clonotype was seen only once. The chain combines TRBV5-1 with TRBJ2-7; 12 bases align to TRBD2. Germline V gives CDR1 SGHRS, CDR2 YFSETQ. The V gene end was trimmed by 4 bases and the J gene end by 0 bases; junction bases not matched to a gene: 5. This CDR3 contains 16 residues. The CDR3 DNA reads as TGCGCCAGCAGCCTCCGGACTAGCGGGACCTCCTACGAGCAGTACTTC. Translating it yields CASSLRTSGTSYEQYF.

This chain's CDR3 is CASSHRDSTNEQFF. In nucleotides, the CDR3 is TGCGCCAGCAGCCACAGGGACAGCACCAATGAGCAGTTCTTC. This chain uses TRBV4-1 with TRBJ2-1; TRBD1 matches at 7 bases. The germline gives CDR1 MGHRA, CDR2 YSYEKL. This CDR3 contains 14 residues. Losses at the gene ends were 3 bases for V and 6 bases for J; bases not matched to a gene: 5.

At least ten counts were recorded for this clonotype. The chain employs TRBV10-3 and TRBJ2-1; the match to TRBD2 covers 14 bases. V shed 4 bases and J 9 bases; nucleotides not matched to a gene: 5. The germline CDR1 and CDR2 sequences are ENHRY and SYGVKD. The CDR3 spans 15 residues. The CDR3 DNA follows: TGTGCCATCAGTGGACTAGCGGGGGGGCAGGGTGAGCAGTTCTTC. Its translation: CAISGLAGGQGEQFF.

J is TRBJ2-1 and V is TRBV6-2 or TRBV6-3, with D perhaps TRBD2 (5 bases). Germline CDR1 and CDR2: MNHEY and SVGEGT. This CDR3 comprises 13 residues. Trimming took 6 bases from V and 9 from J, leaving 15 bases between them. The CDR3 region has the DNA TGTGCCAGCAGCTTCAAGGGCGGACTTGAGCAGTTCTTC. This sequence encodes CASSFKGGLEQFF.

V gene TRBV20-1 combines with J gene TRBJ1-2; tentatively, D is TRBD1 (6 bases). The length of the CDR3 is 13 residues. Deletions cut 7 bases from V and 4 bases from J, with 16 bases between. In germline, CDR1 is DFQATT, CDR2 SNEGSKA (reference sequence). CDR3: CSVKGQGLYGYTF. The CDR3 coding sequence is TGCAGTGTTAAAGGCCAGGGGCTCTATGGCTACACCTTC.

CDR3: CASSLGPVGRVVNYEQYF. DNA of the CDR3: TGCGCCAGCAGCTTGGGCCCTGTGGGGCGGGTGGTGAACTACGAGCAGTACTTC. The V gene is TRBV5-1, the J gene TRBJ2-7; D may be TRBD1 or TRBD2 (5 bases each). The CDR3 runs to 18 residues. V was cut by 0 bases and J by 3 bases, with 22 bases left in between. Germline V gene data show CDR1 as SGHRS and CDR2 as YFSETQ.

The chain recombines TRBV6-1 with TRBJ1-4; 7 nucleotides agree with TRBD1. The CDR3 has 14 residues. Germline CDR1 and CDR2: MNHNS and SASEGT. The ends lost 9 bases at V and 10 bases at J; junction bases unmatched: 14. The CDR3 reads CASFLGGTGGKLFF. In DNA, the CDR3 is TGTGCCAGTTTCTTAGGGGGCACCGGGGGAAAACTGTTTTTT.

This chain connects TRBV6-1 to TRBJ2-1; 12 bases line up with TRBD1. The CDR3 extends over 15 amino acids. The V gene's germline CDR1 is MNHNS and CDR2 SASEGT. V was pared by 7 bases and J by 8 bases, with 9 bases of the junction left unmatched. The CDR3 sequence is CASNLGQGAGDEQFF. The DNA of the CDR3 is TGTGCCAGCAACCTGGGACAGGGGGCAGGCGATGAGCAGTTCTTC.

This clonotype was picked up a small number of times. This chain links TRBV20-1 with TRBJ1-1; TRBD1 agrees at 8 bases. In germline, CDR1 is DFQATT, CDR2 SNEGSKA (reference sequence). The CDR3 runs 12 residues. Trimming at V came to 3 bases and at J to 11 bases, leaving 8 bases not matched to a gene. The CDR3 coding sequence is TGCAGTGCTAGTGGGCCTCAGGGGGCGGCTTTCTTT. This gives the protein CSASGPQGAAFF.

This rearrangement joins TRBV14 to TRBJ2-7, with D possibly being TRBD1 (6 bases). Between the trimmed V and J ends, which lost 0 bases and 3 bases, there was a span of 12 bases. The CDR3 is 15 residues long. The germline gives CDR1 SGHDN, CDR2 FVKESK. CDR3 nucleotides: TGTGCCAGCAGCCAAGACCCAGGGGAGAGCTACGAGCAGTACTTC. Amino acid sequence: CASSQDPGESYEQYF.

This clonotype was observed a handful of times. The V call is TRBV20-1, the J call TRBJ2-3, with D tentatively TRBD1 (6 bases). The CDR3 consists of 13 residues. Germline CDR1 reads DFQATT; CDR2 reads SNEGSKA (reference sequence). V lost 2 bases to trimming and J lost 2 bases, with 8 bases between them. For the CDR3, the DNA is TGCAGTGCTAGATGGGACACCACAGATACGCAGTATTTT. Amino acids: CSARWDTTDTQYF.

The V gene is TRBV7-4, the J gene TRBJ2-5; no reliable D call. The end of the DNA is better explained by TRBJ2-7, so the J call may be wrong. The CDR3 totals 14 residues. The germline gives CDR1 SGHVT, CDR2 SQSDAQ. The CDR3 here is CASSVVRRLHEQYF. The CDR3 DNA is TGTGCCAGCAGCGTAGTGCGCAGGTTGCACGAGCAGTACTTC.

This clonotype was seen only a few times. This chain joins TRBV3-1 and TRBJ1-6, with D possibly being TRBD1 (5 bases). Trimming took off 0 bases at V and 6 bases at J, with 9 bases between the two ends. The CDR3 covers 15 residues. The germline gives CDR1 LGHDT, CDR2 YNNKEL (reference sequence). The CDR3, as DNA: TGTGCCAGCAGCCAAGATGGGGGGGGTAATTCACCCCTCCACTTT. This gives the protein CASSQDGGGNSPLHF.

In DNA form, the CDR3 reads TGCAGTGCTAAGTCCCAAGAAGGCACAGATACGCAGTATTTT. This encodes CSAKSQEGTDTQYF. The chain has TRBV20-1 and TRBJ2-3; no clear D gene. The CDR3 extends over 14 amino acids. Between the trimmed V and J ends, which lost 4 bases and 1 base, there was a span of 12 bases. CDR1 and CDR2 (germline): DFQATT, SNEGSKA (reference sequence).

CDR3: CASSYRYGPGANVLTF. The CDR3, as DNA: TGTGCCAGCAGTTATCGGTATGGTCCTGGGGCCAACGTCCTGACTTTC. The V and J genes are TRBV6-5 and TRBJ2-6; D not certain. Trimming pared 3 bases from V and 2 bases from J, leaving 11 bases between. This CDR3 region has 16 residues. The germline V gene has CDR1 MNHEY and CDR2 SVGAGI.

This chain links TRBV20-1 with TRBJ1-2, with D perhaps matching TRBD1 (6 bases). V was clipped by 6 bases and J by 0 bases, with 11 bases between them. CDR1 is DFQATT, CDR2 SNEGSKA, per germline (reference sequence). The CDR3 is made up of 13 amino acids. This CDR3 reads CSAGGGSNYGYTF. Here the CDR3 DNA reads TGCAGTGCCGGGGGCGGTTCTAACTATGGCTACACCTTC.

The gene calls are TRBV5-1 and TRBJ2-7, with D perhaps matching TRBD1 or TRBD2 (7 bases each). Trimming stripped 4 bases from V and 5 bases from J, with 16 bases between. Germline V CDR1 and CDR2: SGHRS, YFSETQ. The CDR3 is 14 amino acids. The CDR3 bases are TGCGCCAGCAGCGCTGCGGCAGGGGGGGACGAGCAGTACTTC. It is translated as CASSAAAGGDEQYF.

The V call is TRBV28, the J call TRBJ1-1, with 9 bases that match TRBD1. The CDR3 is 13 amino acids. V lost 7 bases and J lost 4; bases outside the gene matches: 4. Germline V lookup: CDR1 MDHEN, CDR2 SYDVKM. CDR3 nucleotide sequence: TGTGCCAGCACGCGACAGGGGGTCACTGAAGCTTTCTTT. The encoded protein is CASTRQGVTEAFF.

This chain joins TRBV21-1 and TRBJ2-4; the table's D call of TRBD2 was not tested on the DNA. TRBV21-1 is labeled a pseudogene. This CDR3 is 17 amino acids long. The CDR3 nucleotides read TGTGCCAGCAGCAAACTCGGGGGGCCGAAGGCCAAAAACATTCAGTACTTC. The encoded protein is CASSKLGGPKAKNIQYF.

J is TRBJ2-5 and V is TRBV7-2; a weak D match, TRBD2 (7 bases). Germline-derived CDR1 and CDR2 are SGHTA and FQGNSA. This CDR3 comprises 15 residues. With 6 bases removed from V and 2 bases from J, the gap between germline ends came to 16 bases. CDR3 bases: TGTGCCAGCAGTTTCTGGGGGGGGCAACAAGAGACCCAGTACTTC. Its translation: CASSFWGGQQETQYF.

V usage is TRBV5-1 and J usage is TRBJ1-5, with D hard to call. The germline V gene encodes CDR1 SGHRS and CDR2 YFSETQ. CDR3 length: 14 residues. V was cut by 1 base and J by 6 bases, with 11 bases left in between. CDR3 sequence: CASSLTEGAQPQHF. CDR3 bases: TGCGCCAGCAGCTTGACGGAGGGTGCTCAGCCCCAGCATTTT.

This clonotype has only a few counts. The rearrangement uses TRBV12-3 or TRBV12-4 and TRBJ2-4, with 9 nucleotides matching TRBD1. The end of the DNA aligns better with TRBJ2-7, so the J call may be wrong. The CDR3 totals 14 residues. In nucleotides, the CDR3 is TGTGCCAGCGCTCTGGGACAGGGTTTTCACGAGCAGTACTTC. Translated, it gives CASALGQGFHEQYF.

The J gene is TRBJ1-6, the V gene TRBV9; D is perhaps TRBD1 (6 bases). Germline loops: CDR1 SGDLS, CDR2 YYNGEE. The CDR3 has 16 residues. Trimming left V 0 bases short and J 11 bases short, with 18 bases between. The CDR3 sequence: CASSVAPGGGLTPLHF. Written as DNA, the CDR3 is TGTGCCAGCAGCGTAGCGCCGGGGGGGGGCCTAACACCCCTCCACTTT.